The 15 T cell receptor beta chains in this list originate from one sample, sequenced in a study of cytomegalovirus exposure and HLA in healthy donors. Amplification used 60 Vbeta primers and 13 Jbeta primers. The assay was immunoSEQ multiplex PCR, and TCRdb's table has in-frame clones only and misses some. In the table there are 150,000 to 200,000 clones, over 75% of which are singletons. Material for sequencing was PBMCs. The source of these receptors is a girl less than two years old in good health and CMV-seronegative.

The chain uses TRBV7-2 and TRBJ1-2; the match to TRBD1 covers 7 bases. Per the germline V gene, CDR1 is SGHTA and CDR2 is FQGNSA. The V gene end was trimmed by 5 bases and the J gene end by 8 bases; junction bases not matched to a gene: 17. The CDR3 is 16 amino acids. The CDR3 region has the DNA TGTGCCAGCAGCCAAAGGACAGGCCCACCTCTGCAGGGCTACACCTTC. This encodes CASSQRTGPPLQGYTF. The full variable domain, rest sourced from reference TRBV7-2 and TRBJ1-2, is GAGVSQSPSNKVTEKGKDVELRCDPISGHTALYWYRQSLGQGLEFLIYFQGNSAPDKSGLPSDRFSAERTGGSVSTLTIQRTQQEDSAVYLCASSQRTGPPLQGYTFGSGTRLTVV.

V is TRBV30 and J is TRBJ2-4; D unclear. Germline V gene sequence: CDR1 GTSNPN, CDR2 SVGIG (reference sequence). The CDR3 loop spans 14 amino acids. Trimming removed 2 bases at V and 0 bases at J, with 8 bases between. CDR3 amino acids: CAWSRALAKNIQYF. In DNA form, the CDR3 reads TGTGCCTGGAGTAGAGCCTTAGCCAAAAACATTCAGTACTTC.

The V and J genes are TRBV6-1 and TRBJ2-7, with TRBD1 matching over 7 bases. The trim removed 7 bases at V and 0 bases at J, leaving 3 bases unmatched. CDR3 length: 13 amino acids. Germline V gene data show CDR1 as MNHNS and CDR2 as SASEGT. The CDR3 loop reads CASMTGNSYEQYF. In DNA form, the CDR3 reads TGTGCCAGCATGACAGGGAACTCCTACGAGCAGTACTTC.

The chain links TRBV5-1 to TRBJ1-2; TRBD1 matches 7 bases. Germline CDR1 SGHRS, CDR2 YFSETQ. Trimming at V came to 2 bases and at J to 1 base, leaving 2 bases not matched to a gene. This CDR3 is built from 14 residues. The CDR3 sequence is CASSLGTVNYGYTF. In DNA form, the CDR3 reads TGCGCCAGCAGCTTAGGGACAGTTAACTATGGCTACACCTTC.

This sequence joins TRBV27 and TRBJ2-7; 10 bases map to TRBD1. This CDR3 is built from 17 residues. Germline V lookup: CDR1 MNHEY, CDR2 SMNVEV (reference sequence). With V trimmed by 2 bases and J by 5 bases, 12 bases remained unmatched. CDR3 DNA: TGTGCCAGCAGTTTACTAGGTGGGGGGACAGGGGTACACGAGCAGTACTTC. Translation gives CASSLLGGGTGVHEQYF.

The chain is built from TRBV9 and TRBJ2-1; TRBD2 agrees at 11 bases. The V and J ends lost 3 bases and 6 bases, in that order; junction bases with no gene match: 11. This CDR3 spans 17 amino acids. CDR1 is SGDLS, CDR2 YYNGEE, per germline. In DNA form, the CDR3 reads TGTGCCAGCAGCGCCCGAAATAGCGGGGGGGCCTCCAATGAGCAGTTCTTC. Protein product: CASSARNSGGASNEQFF.

V is TRBV13 and J is TRBJ2-1; TRBD2 matches at 7 bases. The CDR3 consists of 14 residues. V shed 4 bases, J shed 8 bases, and the junction held 8 bases outside the gene matches. Germline V gene lookup returns CDR1 PRHDT and CDR2 FYEKMQ (reference sequence). The CDR3 sequence: CASSSSGGNDEQFF. The DNA of the CDR3 is TGTGCCAGCAGCTCTAGCGGAGGTAACGATGAGCAGTTCTTC.

CDR3 sequence (DNA): TGTGCCAGCAGCTTAGGGAAGGGGGCGAAAAATGGCTACACCTTC. It codes for CASSLGKGAKNGYTF. The chain carries TRBV13 and TRBJ1-2; 7 nucleotides line up with TRBD1. Germline V gene sequence: CDR1 PRHDT, CDR2 FYEKMQ (reference sequence). Trimming took 0 bases from V and 6 from J; bases not matched to a gene: 7. The CDR3 loop spans 15 amino acids.

V is TRBV12-5 and J is TRBJ2-3; TRBD2 agrees at 10 bases. The V segment lost 4 bases and the J segment 3 bases; nucleotides outside the gene matches: 7. The CDR3 extends over 16 amino acids. Germline assignment: CDR1 LGHNT and CDR2 FRNRAP. CDR3 sequence (DNA): TGTGCTAGTGGTTGGTCTAGCGGGGGCCGGACAGATACGCAGTATTTT. Amino acid sequence: CASGWSSGGRTDTQYF.

The chain uses TRBV4-1 and TRBJ1-2; D is perhaps TRBD1 (6 bases). CDR1 is MGHRA, CDR2 YSYEKL, per germline. Trimming shortened V by 3 bases and J by 5 bases, and 16 bases separated the two germline ends. The CDR3 sequence is 15 residues long. The CDR3 loop reads CASSHPLTGDYGYTF. The CDR3 DNA is TGCGCCAGCAGCCACCCCTTGACAGGCGATTATGGCTACACCTTC.

This chain connects TRBV30 to TRBJ2-4, with 8 bases that match TRBD2. Germline V CDR1 and CDR2: GTSNPN, SVGIG (reference sequence). With 3 bases clipped from V and 5 bases from J, the junction kept 6 bases outside the gene matches. There are 14 residues in the CDR3. CDR3 sequence (DNA): TGTGCCTGGAGCCCGCGGGGGGCGCAAAACATTCAGTACTTC. Translated, it gives CAWSPRGAQNIQYF. Supplemented by reference TRBV30 and TRBJ2-4, the full variable domain reads SQTIHQWPATLVQPVGSPLSLECTVEGTSNPNLYWYRQAAGRGLQLLFYSVGIGQISSEVPQNLSASRPQDRQFILSSKKLLLSDSGFYLCAWSPRGAQNIQYFGAGTRLSVL.

This chain links TRBV7-3 with TRBJ2-7; tentative D call: TRBD1 (6 bases). V was clipped by 5 bases and J by 7 bases, with 18 bases between them. This CDR3 has 14 residues. Germline loops: CDR1 SGHTA, CDR2 FQGTGA. Here the CDR3 reads CASSPTGMVGEQYF. The CDR3 region has the DNA TGTGCCAGCAGCCCGACAGGTATGGTCGGGGAGCAGTACTTC.

Concerning this clone: Sequence at one end of the junction differs from germline and may be a read error. V is TRBV7-7 and J is TRBJ1-2, with D perhaps TRBD1 (6 bases). This CDR3 region has 14 residues. Germline CDR1 and CDR2: SSHAT and FNYEAQ (reference sequence). The CDR3: CASSWEGGSYGYTF. The DNA of the CDR3 is TGTGCTAGCAGCTGGGAAGGGGGTAGCTATGGCTACACCTTC.

This chain uses TRBV9 with TRBJ1-3; the D is unclear. This CDR3 spans 18 amino acids. Germline loops: CDR1 SGDLS, CDR2 YYNGEE. Trimming cost V 4 bases and J 4 bases, with 24 bases left between them. CDR3 sequence: CASSPTSYGVTTGNTIYF. In DNA form, the CDR3 reads TGTGCCAGCAGCCCCACATCCTACGGGGTGACAACCGGAAACACCATATATTTT.

The rearrangement uses TRBV4-1 and TRBJ2-1; possible D gene TRBD1, 6 bases. Germline V lookup: CDR1 MGHRA, CDR2 YSYEKL. V was pared by 1 base and J by 2 bases, with 12 bases between. The CDR3 length is 16 residues. CDR3 loop: CASSQVQQGPYNEQFF. CDR3 nucleotide sequence: TGCGCCAGCAGCCAAGTCCAACAGGGCCCCTACAATGAGCAGTTCTTC.